This TCR beta chain appears in the sequencing data of a study of identical twins. MiXCR, run by TCRdb on the 5' RACE reads, gives a single entry per CDR3 protein. Altogether roughly 350,000 distinct CDR3 sequences are present, about 9% being singletons, with the ten largest covering roughly 8.7%. This clonotype appeared many times. Antigen specificity is unknown. Study-level results: Cord blood beta clonotypes that were abundant carried fewer insertions, and memory repertoires showed no such trend. Models, which agreed with sharing between unrelated individuals, nonetheless underestimated the out-of-frame TCR alpha sharing seen in monozygotic twins.

The TCR was taken from a woman aged 45-60 years in good health. The sequencing input was naive T cells sorted from blood.

The DNA of the CDR3 is TGTGCCAGCATGAGCCGGGGGGTAAGAAAGACCCAGTACTTC. Amino acids: CASMSRGVRKTQYF. The chain carries TRBV6-2 or TRBV6-3 and TRBJ2-5; 7 bases map to TRBD2. The ends lost 7 bases at V and 6 bases at J; junction bases unmatched: 11. CDR3 length: 14 amino acids. Per germline, CDR1 MNHEY and CDR2 SVGEGT.